The 28 T cell receptor beta chains below all came from one sample that was sequenced in a study of blood T cell repertoires in COVID-19. Only in-frame clones appear in the TCRdb table, and some are missing; sequencing was by immunoSEQ multiplex PCR. The sample includes 200,000 to 250,000 clones, more than 80% of them seen just once. Specimen: peripheral blood. These receptors were taken from a woman in her twenties or thirties with COVID-19, enrolled during active disease.

The chain has TRBV18 and TRBJ1-2, with 8 positions matching TRBD1. Germline loops: CDR1 KGHSH, CDR2 LQKENI. Trimming at V came to 4 bases and at J to 6 bases, leaving 7 bases not matched to a gene. There are 14 residues in the CDR3. The CDR3 spells CASSQSDRVNGYTF. CDR3 coding DNA: TGTGCCAGCTCACAATCGGACAGGGTGAATGGCTACACCTTC. The full variable domain, with the rest looked up from reference TRBV18 and TRBJ1-2, is NAGVMQNPRHLVRRRGQEARLRCSPMKGHSHVYWYRQLPEEGLKFMVYLQKENIIDESGMPKERFSAEFPKEGPSILRIQQVVRGDSAAYFCASSQSDRVNGYTFGSGTRLTVV.

The chain links TRBV19 to TRBJ1-1, with 8 bases identical to TRBD1. Germline CDR1 is LNHDA and CDR2 is SQIVND (reference sequence). Unmatched junction bases numbered 10, after V lost 6 bases and J lost 1 base. This CDR3 has 16 residues. CDR3 residues: CASSQEMTGANTEAFF. CDR3 nucleotide sequence: TGTGCCAGTAGCCAGGAAATGACAGGGGCGAACACTGAAGCTTTCTTT.

V usage is TRBV28 and J usage is TRBJ1-5, with 7 bases fitting TRBD1. The CDR3 is 15 amino acids. Germline V gene sequence: CDR1 MDHEN, CDR2 SYDVKM. The junction had 6 bases not matched to a gene; V was cut back by 5 bases and J by 2 bases. CDR3 coding DNA: TGTGCCAGCAGTCCTGACAGGGTGGGCAATCAGCCCCAGCATTTT. Its translation is CASSPDRVGNQPQHF.

The chain employs TRBV21-1 and TRBJ2-7; the table gives TRBD2 as D, unverified against the DNA. TRBV21-1 is a pseudogene segment. CDR3 size: 14 residues. This chain's CDR3 is CASSEGLASYEQYF. Written as DNA, the CDR3 is TGTGCCAGCAGCGAAGGACTAGCGTCCTACGAGCAGTACTTC.

V gene TRBV4-1 combines with J gene TRBJ1-4, with D perhaps matching TRBD1 (5 bases). CDR1 and CDR2 (germline): MGHRA, YSYEKL. V was clipped by 0 bases and J by 8 bases, with 13 bases between them. The CDR3 has 15 residues. CDR3 DNA sequence: TGCGCCAGCAGCCAAGAGGTAGTCCGGGGGGAAAAACTGTTTTTT. This codes for CASSQEVVRGEKLFF.

The chain employs TRBV19 and TRBJ1-5; D unclear. The CDR3 sequence is 14 residues long. The germline CDR1 and CDR2 sequences are LNHDA and SQIVND (reference sequence). Trimming took off 3 bases at V and 5 bases at J, with 11 bases between the two ends. The DNA of the CDR3 is TGTGCCAGTAGTATGAGGAGGCAGGATCAGCCCCAGCATTTT. Translation gives CASSMRRQDQPQHF.

The chain has TRBV11-2 and TRBJ1-1; 9 nucleotides agree with TRBD1. Germline V gene lookup returns CDR1 SGHAT and CDR2 FQNNGV. The CDR3 is 14 amino acids. The V segment lost 4 bases and the J segment 11 bases; nucleotides outside the gene matches: 11. CDR3 region: CASSSSDRGIRAFF. The CDR3 nucleotides read TGTGCCAGCAGCTCCTCCGACAGGGGGATCAGGGCTTTCTTT.

V gene TRBV28 combines with J gene TRBJ2-3, with D possibly TRBD2 on 5 matching bases. Germline V gene lookup returns CDR1 MDHEN and CDR2 SYDVKM. The CDR3 sequence is 12 residues long. The V and J ends lost 3 bases and 5 bases respectively, with 6 bases between them. The DNA for the CDR3 is TGTGCCAGCAGTTTCGGGGAAGATACGCAGTATTTT. Translating gives CASSFGEDTQYF.

The rearrangement uses TRBV5-1 and TRBJ1-4; no clear D. Germline CDR1 is SGHRS and CDR2 is YFSETQ. The ends were cut back, 5 bases at V and 4 bases at J, with 15 bases in the middle. The CDR3 length is 15 residues. CDR3 DNA: TGCGCCAGCAGGGCGACCGGGAAGAGTAATGAAAAACTGTTTTTT. Its protein product is CASRATGKSNEKLFF.

The chain recombines TRBV5-8 with TRBJ2-5; maybe TRBD2 (6 bases). The CDR3 is made up of 14 amino acids. Trimming stripped 5 bases from V and 5 bases from J, with 16 bases between. Germline V gives CDR1 SGHTS, CDR2 YDEGEE. CDR3 sequence (DNA): TGTGCCAGCAGACTCCAACTAGGAGGGGAGACCCAGTACTTC. This gives the protein CASRLQLGGETQYF. Full variable domain (missing parts from reference TRBV5-8 and TRBJ2-5): EAGVTQSPTHLIKTRGQQATLRCSPISGHTSVYWYQQALGLGLQFLLWYDEGEERNRGNFPPRFSGRQFPNYSSELNVNALELEDSALYLCASRLQLGGETQYFGPGTRLLVL.

The rearrangement links TRBV4-2 to TRBJ2-5; 11 bases are a match to TRBD2. The germline V gene has CDR1 LGHNA and CDR2 YNFKEQ. There are 16 residues in the CDR3. With 5 bases clipped from V and 2 bases from J, the junction kept 7 bases outside the gene matches. Here the CDR3 reads CASSTAGLAEQETQYF. CDR3 DNA sequence: TGTGCCAGCAGCACCGCGGGACTAGCGGAACAAGAGACCCAGTACTTC.

The rearrangement uses TRBV12-3 or TRBV12-4 and TRBJ2-7; possible D gene TRBD1, 5 bases. The CDR3 sequence is 12 residues long. V lost 3 bases, J lost 7 bases, and 10 bases lay in between. The CDR3 loop is CASSLTYREQYF. The CDR3 DNA reads TGTGCCAGCAGTTTGACCTACAGGGAGCAGTACTTC.

The chain couples TRBV13 to TRBJ1-3; D not certain. Trimming cost V 5 bases and J 0 bases, with 14 bases left between them. CDR1 PRHDT and CDR2 FYEKMQ come from the germline V gene (reference sequence). The CDR3 covers 16 residues. CDR3 residues: CASSPSRRDSGNTIYF. The CDR3 DNA follows: TGTGCCAGCAGCCCCTCGAGGAGGGACTCTGGAAACACCATATATTTT.

The chain links TRBV27 to TRBJ1-5, with 11 bases fitting TRBD1. The germline gives CDR1 MNHEY, CDR2 SMNVEV (reference sequence). V lost 5 bases, J lost 5 bases, and 14 bases stayed unmatched. This CDR3 region has 18 residues. In nucleotides, the CDR3 is TGTGCCAGCAGTGGGACGAGGACAGGGGGCCGCCTGGATCAGCCCCAGCATTTT. Translation: CASSGTRTGGRLDQPQHF.

The V call is TRBV20-1, the J call TRBJ2-1; 9 bases match TRBD1. This CDR3 is 17 amino acids long. Trimming cost V 3 bases and J 4 bases; bases outside gene matches: 13. Germline V lookup: CDR1 DFQATT, CDR2 SNEGSKA (reference sequence). This CDR3 reads CSASTSAPGTGYNEQFF. As DNA, the CDR3 is TGCAGTGCTAGTACCTCCGCTCCCGGGACAGGGTACAATGAGCAGTTCTTC.

There are a few counts of this clone. This chain uses TRBV5-4 with TRBJ1-1; D may be TRBD1 (6 bases). The V and J ends lost 0 bases and 8 bases respectively, with 14 bases between them. The CDR3 covers 14 residues. CDR1 and CDR2 (germline): SGHNT, YYREEE (reference sequence). Here the CDR3 reads CASSLVGAGSEAFF. Here the CDR3 DNA reads TGTGCCAGCAGCTTGGTGGGGGCTGGCTCCGAAGCTTTCTTT. Looking up the rest from reference TRBV5-4 and TRBJ1-1 gives the full variable domain: ETGVTQSPTHLIKTRGQQVTLRCSSQSGHNTVSWYQQALGQGPQFIFQYYREEENGRGNFPPRFSGLQFPNYSSELNVNALELDDSALYLCASSLVGAGSEAFFGQGTRLTVV.

The chain is built from TRBV7-9 and TRBJ2-7; the D is unclear. The CDR3 sequence is 14 residues long. V was pared by 1 base and J by 0 bases, with 7 bases between. The V gene's germline CDR1 is SEHNR and CDR2 FQNEAQ (reference sequence). The CDR3 loop is CASSLGRSSYEQYF. The CDR3 DNA sequence: TGTGCCAGCAGCTTAGGAAGGAGCTCCTACGAGCAGTACTTC.

This chain links TRBV6-1 with TRBJ1-4, with 12 bases matching TRBD1. Germline V gene data show CDR1 as MNHNS and CDR2 as SASEGT. This CDR3 spans 17 amino acids. J gave up 0 bases and V 4 bases, and 3 bases lay outside the gene matches. The CDR3 is CASSGGQGATTNEKLFF. As DNA, the CDR3 is TGTGCCAGCAGTGGGGGACAGGGGGCAACAACTAATGAAAAACTGTTTTTT.

V gene TRBV11-3 combines with J gene TRBJ2-2; 7 nucleotides line up with TRBD2. The CDR3 consists of 15 residues. V lost 3 bases and J lost 6; bases outside the gene matches: 7. From germline, CDR1 is SGHNT and CDR2 YENEEA. The CDR3 loop is CASSFGLVRSGELFF. The CDR3 DNA reads TGTGCCAGCAGCTTCGGACTAGTCCGGTCCGGGGAGCTGTTTTTT.

The chain links TRBV5-1 to TRBJ2-2, with D perhaps TRBD2 (5 bases). V lost 4 bases to trimming and J lost 4 bases, with 11 bases between them. This CDR3 is built from 14 residues. Per germline, CDR1 SGHRS and CDR2 YFSETQ. The CDR3 here is CASSHGGGTGELFF. In DNA, the CDR3 is TGCGCCAGCAGCCATGGTGGAGGCACCGGGGAGCTGTTTTTT.

The chain has TRBV7-2 and TRBJ1-5, with D possibly matching TRBD1 (5 bases). V was shortened by 4 bases and J by 3 bases, with 13 bases between the two germline ends. CDR1 and CDR2 (germline): SGHTA, FQGNSA. CDR3 length: 15 amino acids. CDR3 residues: CASSSGGLFNQPQHF. As DNA, the CDR3 is TGTGCCAGCAGCTCCGGGGGACTCTTCAATCAGCCCCAGCATTTT.

The chain has TRBV9 and TRBJ2-5; D is unclear. With 4 bases removed from V and 4 bases from J, the gap between germline ends came to 5 bases. CDR3 length equals 11 residues. Looked up from germline, CDR1 is SGDLS and CDR2 is YYNGEE. The CDR3 nucleotides are TGTGCCAGCAGCCGAGGAGAGACCCAGTACTTC. Protein: CASSRGETQYF.

The V call is TRBV18, the J call TRBJ2-3; 13 nucleotides align to TRBD2. Germline trimming cut 3 bases from V and 0 bases from J; bases unmatched to any gene: 15. The CDR3 covers 21 residues. CDR1 KGHSH and CDR2 LQKENI come from the germline V gene. Written as DNA, the CDR3 is TGTGCCAGCTCACCCCTGACACTAGCGGGAGGGCCGTCCGCTAGCACAGATACGCAGTATTTT. It translates to CASSPLTLAGGPSASTDTQYF. Combining the CDR3 with reference TRBV18 and TRBJ2-3 gives the whole variable domain NAGVMQNPRHLVRRRGQEARLRCSPMKGHSHVYWYRQLPEEGLKFMVYLQKENIIDESGMPKERFSAEFPKEGPSILRIQQVVRGDSAAYFCASSPLTLAGGPSASTDTQYFGPGTRLTVL.

The genes are TRBV29-1 and TRBJ1-1; weak D call: TRBD1 (6 bases). Germline values: CDR1 SQVTM, CDR2 ANQGSEA. The CDR3 is 12 residues long. V was pared by 7 bases and J by 1 base, with 10 bases between. The CDR3 bases are TGCAGCGGGGCGGACAGGAACACTGAAGCTTTCTTT. Residues: CSGADRNTEAFF.

This chain uses TRBV4-3 with TRBJ1-6, with a possible D match to TRBD1 (5 bases). The germline CDR1 and CDR2 sequences are LGHNA and YSLEER. The CDR3 is made up of 15 amino acids. Trimming took 0 bases from V and 7 from J, leaving 10 bases between them. This chain's CDR3 is CASSQDAGKNSPLHF. The CDR3 nucleotides are TGCGCCAGCAGCCAAGATGCAGGGAAGAATTCACCCCTCCACTTT.

The chain combines TRBV19 with TRBJ2-7, with D possibly matching TRBD1 (5 bases). The V end was cut by 6 bases, the J end by 0 bases, with 15 bases between. The germline V gene encodes CDR1 LNHDA and CDR2 SQIVND (reference sequence). CDR3 length: 15 amino acids. The CDR3 protein is CASSSRMGPSYEQYF. The CDR3 DNA reads as TGTGCCAGTAGCTCAAGAATGGGGCCCTCCTACGAGCAGTACTTC.

The chain couples TRBV6-4 to TRBJ2-1, with 9 nucleotides matching TRBD2. Trimming took 7 bases from V and 7 from J; bases not matched to a gene: 14. Germline V gene lookup returns CDR1 MRHNA and CDR2 SNTAGT. CDR3 length: 16 amino acids. DNA of the CDR3: TGTGCCAGCACTCGTACGGCGGGAGGGCCAGAGAATGAGCAGTTCTTC. Translated: CASTRTAGGPENEQFF.

The V call is TRBV11-3, the J call TRBJ1-1; D is unclear. Germline CDR1 and CDR2: SGHNT and YENEEA. Deletions cut 5 bases from V and 3 bases from J, with 10 bases between. The length of the CDR3 is 13 residues. CDR3 DNA sequence: TGTGCCAGCAGCCTTTCAGTGGACACTGAAGCTTTCTTT. Encoded protein: CASSLSVDTEAFF.